This T cell receptor (beta chain) was sequenced during a study of shared T cell receptors in the human thymus. Assay used: immunoSEQ multiplex PCR; TCRdb lists only in-frame clones, some missing. The repertoire holds over 65,000 clones, with roughly 96% as singletons. CDR1 and CDR2 (germline): SGHAT, FQNNGV. V lost 6 bases and J 2 bases, leaving 10 bases between the germline ends. This CDR3 has 13 amino acids. The chain uses TRBV11-2 and TRBJ1-2; D is unclear. The receptor comes from a human donor. Specimen: thymocytes. The CDR3 DNA is TGTGCCAGCAGTCCTGATCCCAACTATGGCTACACCTTC. Protein: CASSPDPNYGYTF. Drawing the rest from reference TRBV11-2 and TRBJ1-2, the complete variable domain is EAGVAQSPRYKIIEKRQSVAFWCNPISGHATLYWYQQILGQGPKLLIQFQNNGVVDDSQLPKDRFSAERLKGVDSTLKIQPAKLEDSAVYLCASSPDPNYGYTFGSGTRLTVV.